The text below deals with one T cell receptor beta chain. This clone has only a few counts. Its recognized antigen is unknown. Base quality data are lacking; no much larger clone is found one base away. The trial excluded patients who had a history of autoimmune disease or who were on systemic immunosuppression. Peripheral blood for TCR sequencing was collected from all dose cohorts at baseline, on cycle 4 day 1, and on cycle 7 day 1. The samples were drawn from a first-in-human, open-label, multicenter phase I dose-escalation trial of ivuxolimab. The trial enrolled adults with locally advanced or metastatic head and neck squamous cell, hepatocellular, melanoma or renal cell carcinoma. CD4+ and CD8+ T cells were sorted separately from peripheral blood before TCR sequencing. The CDR3 measures 12 amino acids from cysteine to phenylalanine. Only CDR3 DNA remains: 36 bases, in frame from the first base. The germline ends are 7 bases apart after V is trimmed by 5 bases and J by 4 bases. The germline V gene sets CDR1 to SGHTA and CDR2 to FQGTGA.

This record comes from a study of OX40 agonist ivuxolimab in advanced cancers. Background for the entire study: Ivuxolimab was a fully human IgG2 agonistic monoclonal antibody targeting the costimulatory receptor OX40 (CD134). Intravenous ivuxolimab was administered to patients every 2 weeks at six dose levels: 0.01, 0.1, 0.3, 1.5, 3 and 10 mg/kg. Three dose-escalation patients achieved partial responses, one with hepatocellular carcinoma and two with cutaneous melanoma. Peripheral TCRbeta sequencing was intended to test whether TCR sequence diversity was altered and clonal T-cell expansion was caused by ivuxolimab. In the dose-escalation cohort, 82.7% of patients were male, and the mean age was roughly 60 years, with a range of roughly 20 to 85. The paper reports the monotherapy dose-escalation portion (N of about 54 patients) of the phase I ivuxolimab trial. Prior anti-PD-1, anti-PD-L1 or anti-CTLA-4 therapy was permitted, and checkpoint inhibitors had been received by roughly 40% of dose-escalation patients. Of the approximately 50 patients in dose escalation, about 20 had hepatocellular carcinoma, about 15 had melanoma, 9 had renal cell carcinoma and 9 had head and neck cancer. What the research found in general, with its limitations: Antigen specificity was not determined for the clonally expanded peripheral T cells. Clonal expansion of both CD4+ and CD8+ blood T cells was observed from baseline to week 6 at doses 0.1 to 3.0 mg/kg. After ivuxolimab, expanded clones were on average more numerous among CD8+ T cells than among CD4+ T cells. In the 0.1-3.0 mg/kg groups, partial responders were among the patients with the lowest normalized peripheral clonal expansion, particularly in CD8+ T cells. Low levels of normalized T-cell clonal expansion were also seen in some patients who did not respond.

Genomic DNA was extracted from sorted cells for sequencing of the TCRbeta CDR3 region. The immunoSEQ Assay was used for sequencing of TCRbeta CDR3 regions. TCRdb provides this immuneACCESS table in a form limited to in-frame rearrangements. Some clones are lacking; in checked studies, under half of them reflect an unresolved V gene, and why the rest are absent is not known. Within this sample are tens of thousands of clones, with about 84% of them counted one time only. In total, the top ten clones hold around 0.7% of the sample. The clonotype comes from an adult with an advanced solid tumor such as melanoma, head and neck, liver or kidney cancer. The sequence links TRBV7-3 to TRBJ2-3; no D gene call is confident. Sequencing was performed on CD4+ or CD8+ T cells sorted from blood, taken in a trial of the OX40 agonist ivuxolimab. The nucleotide sequence reads TGTGCCAGCAGCCTTAATTCAGATACGCAGTATTTT. Its translation reads: CASSLNSDTQYF.